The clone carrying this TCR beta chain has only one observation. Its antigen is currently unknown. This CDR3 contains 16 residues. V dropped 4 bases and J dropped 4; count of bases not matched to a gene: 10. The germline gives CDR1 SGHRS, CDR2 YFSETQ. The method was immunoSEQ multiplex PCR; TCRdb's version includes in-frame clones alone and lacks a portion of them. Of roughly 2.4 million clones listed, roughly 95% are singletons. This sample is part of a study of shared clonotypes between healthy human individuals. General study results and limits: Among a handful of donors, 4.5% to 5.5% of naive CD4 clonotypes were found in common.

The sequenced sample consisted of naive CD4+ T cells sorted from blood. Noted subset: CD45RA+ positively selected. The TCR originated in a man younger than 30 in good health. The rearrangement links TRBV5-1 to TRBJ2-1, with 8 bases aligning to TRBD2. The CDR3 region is CASSAEGLVSYNEQFF. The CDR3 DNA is TGCGCCAGCAGCGCAGAGGGACTAGTTTCATACAATGAGCAGTTCTTC.